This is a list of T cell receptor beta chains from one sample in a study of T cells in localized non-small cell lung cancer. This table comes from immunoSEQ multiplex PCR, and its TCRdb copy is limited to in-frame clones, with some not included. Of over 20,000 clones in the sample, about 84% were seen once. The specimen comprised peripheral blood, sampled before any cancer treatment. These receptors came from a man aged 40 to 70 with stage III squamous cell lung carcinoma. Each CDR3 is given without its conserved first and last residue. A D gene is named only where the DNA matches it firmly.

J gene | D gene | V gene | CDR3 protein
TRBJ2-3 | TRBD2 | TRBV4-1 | ASSQPQLAGTDTQY
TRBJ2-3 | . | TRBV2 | ASSGGAGPSTDTQY
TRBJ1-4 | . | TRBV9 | ASTPGVATNEKLF
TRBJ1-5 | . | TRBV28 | ASSSEYQPQH
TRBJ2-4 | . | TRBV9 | ASSVVGGAENIQY
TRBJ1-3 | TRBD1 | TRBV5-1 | ASSPSGQGAGNTIY
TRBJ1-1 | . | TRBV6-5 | ATHTGGTEAF
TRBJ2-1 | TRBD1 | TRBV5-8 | ASSSYPGQGLYNEQF
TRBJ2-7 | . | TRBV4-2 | ASSQGGTYEQY
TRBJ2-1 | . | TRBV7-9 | ASSRSPLFVPWNNEQF
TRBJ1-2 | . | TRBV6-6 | ACRLLREIGYT
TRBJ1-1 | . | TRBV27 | ASRNMGPMNTEAF
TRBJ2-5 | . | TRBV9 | ASSTQVEQETQY
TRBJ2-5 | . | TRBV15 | ATSRVGRAQETQY
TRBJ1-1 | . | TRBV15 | ATSQGLNTEAF
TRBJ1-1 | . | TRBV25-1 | ASSKGVAEAF
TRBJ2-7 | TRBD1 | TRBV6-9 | ASSTRTGEIGEQY
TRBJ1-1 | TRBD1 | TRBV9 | ASSPPTGASTEAF
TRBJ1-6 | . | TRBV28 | ASHLGAQSSPLH
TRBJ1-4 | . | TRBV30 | AWRAEGEKLF
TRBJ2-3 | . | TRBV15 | ATSRDWDAPSTDTQY
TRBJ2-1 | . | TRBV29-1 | SVPFSGSHFVQF
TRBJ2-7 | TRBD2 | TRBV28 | ASHTQISGRAYEQY
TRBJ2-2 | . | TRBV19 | ASSIEGLDFIGELF
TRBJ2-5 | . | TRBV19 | ASSGFRQETQY
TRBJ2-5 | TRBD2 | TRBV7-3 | ASSGSGGALETQY
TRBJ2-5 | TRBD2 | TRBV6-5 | ASSYGLAGGGETQY
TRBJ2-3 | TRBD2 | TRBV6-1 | ASSETLADTDTQY
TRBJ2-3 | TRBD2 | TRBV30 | AWSVLGTSGVSDTQY
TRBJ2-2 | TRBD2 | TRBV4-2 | ASSQGGGLQNTGELF
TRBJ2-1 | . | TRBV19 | ASSIAGGSSYNEQF
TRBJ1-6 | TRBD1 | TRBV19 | ASRDRGNSPLH
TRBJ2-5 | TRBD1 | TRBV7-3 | ASSFGQGGTQY
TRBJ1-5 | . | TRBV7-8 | ASVSTGRSQPQH
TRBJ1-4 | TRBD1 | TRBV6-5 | ASRPTGGGEKLF
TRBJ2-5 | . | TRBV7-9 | ASTSPQGQETQY
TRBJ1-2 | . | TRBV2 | ASRGPGRTAWGYT
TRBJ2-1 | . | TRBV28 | ASSPGGENYNEQF
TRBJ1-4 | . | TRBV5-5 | ASSFLNEKLF
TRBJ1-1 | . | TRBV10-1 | ASRPGPMNTEAF
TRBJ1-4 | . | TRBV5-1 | ASSTGEEYEKLF
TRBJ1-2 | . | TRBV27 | ASSFRDFYGYT
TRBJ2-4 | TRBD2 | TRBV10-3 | AISGQRGTKNIQY
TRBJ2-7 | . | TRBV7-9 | ASSLENSYEQY
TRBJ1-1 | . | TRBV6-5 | ASSYGGTEAF
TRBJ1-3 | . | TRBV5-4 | ASSPGNEDTIY
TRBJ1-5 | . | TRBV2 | ASISGTGGNQPQH
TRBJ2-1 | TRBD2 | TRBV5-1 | ASSLVASGSGEQF
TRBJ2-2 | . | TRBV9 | ASSVEGNPTGELF
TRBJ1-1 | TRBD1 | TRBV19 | ASTSGGAF
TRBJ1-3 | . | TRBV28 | ASSLRAATIY
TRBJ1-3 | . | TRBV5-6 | ASSLSGTLYSGNTIY
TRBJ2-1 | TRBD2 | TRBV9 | ASSRFPPPSGSPNEQF
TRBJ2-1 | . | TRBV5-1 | ASSLSTSYNEQF